The rows below give T cell receptor beta chains drawn from one sample of a study of T cell responses to AZD1222 COVID-19 vaccine. Produced via immunoSEQ multiplex PCR; TCRdb's table is partial and in-frame only. The sample includes about 140,000 clones, roughly nine tenths of them seen just once. Specimen: peripheral blood, collected 28 days after the second dose of the MenACWY control vaccine. The source is an adult who received the MenACWY meningococcal vaccine as a control. Both conserved end residues are part of each CDR3. A D gene is named only where the DNA matches it firmly. Size values are once, few and many counts, or a class for expanded clones, and some rows have none.

13	.	TRBV24-1	.	TRBJ2-7	CATANRDSYEQYF	TGTGCCACCGCAAACAGGGACTCCTACGAGCAGTACTTC
13	.	TRBV29-1	TRBD1	TRBJ2-7	CSVEPQGETEQYF	TGCAGCGTTGAACCACAGGGGGAGACCGAGCAGTACTTC
19	.	TRBV7-2	TRBD2	TRBJ2-3	CASSLRQGRVAGVPDTQYF	TGTGCCAGCAGCTTACGCCAGGGAAGGGTAGCGGGGGTCCCAGATACGCAGTATTTT
18	.	TRBV4-1	.	TRBJ1-5	CASSQEGRGIHSNQPQHF	TGCGCCAGCAGCCAAGAGGGCAGGGGAATACATAGCAATCAGCCCCAGCATTTT
16	once	TRBV7-2	.	TRBJ2-7	CASSFVAVGPPYEQYF	TGTGCCAGCAGCTTTGTTGCGGTGGGCCCTCCCTACGAGCAGTACTTC
19	.	TRBV30	.	TRBJ2-2	CAWSWAGASSPMNTGELFF	TGTGCCTGGAGTTGGGCAGGGGCCTCCTCTCCGATGAACACCGGGGAGCTGTTTTTT
16	.	TRBV5-1	.	TRBJ2-1	CASSSSPGGGVDEQFF	TGCGCCAGCAGCTCCTCCCCAGGGGGGGGTGTGGATGAGCAGTTCTTC
15	.	TRBV5-4	TRBD2	TRBJ2-3	CASSLASGAGDTQYF	TGTGCCAGCAGCTTAGCTAGCGGGGCCGGAGATACGCAGTATTTT
13	.	TRBV20-1	.	TRBJ2-7	CSASGRGPYEQYF	TGCAGTGCTAGTGGCCGGGGCCCCTACGAGCAGTACTTC
14	.	TRBV27	.	TRBJ1-2	CASRTGTTNYGYTF	TGTGCCAGCAGAACCGGGACAACTAACTATGGCTACACCTTC
16	.	TRBV18	TRBD1	TRBJ1-6	CASSPTGATYNSPLHF	TGTGCCAGCTCACCGACAGGGGCGACCTATAATTCACCCCTCCACTTT
13	.	TRBV11-2	.	TRBJ1-2	CASSLAAGYGYTF	TGTGCCAGCAGCTTAGCGGCAGGCTATGGCTACACCTTC
15	.	TRBV7-2	TRBD1	TRBJ1-6	CASSQGDRGNSPLHF	TGTGCCAGCAGCCAAGGGGACAGGGGTAATTCACCCCTCCACTTT
14	.	TRBV7-9	.	TRBJ2-3	CASSLGTGQGTQYF	TGTGCCAGCAGCTTAGGGACGGGACAAGGTACGCAGTATTTT
15	.	TRBV14	.	TRBJ2-2	CASSLSGGNTGELFF	TGTGCCAGCAGCCTTAGTGGCGGGAACACCGGGGAGCTGTTTTTT
14	.	TRBV7-2	TRBD1	TRBJ1-2	CASSLTGPVGGYTF	TGTGCCAGCAGCTTGACAGGGCCTGTGGGGGGCTACACCTTC
15	.	TRBV5-1	.	TRBJ2-2	CASTPGWGNTGELFF	TGCGCCAGCACCCCGGGGTGGGGGAACACCGGGGAGCTGTTTTTT
12	.	TRBV28	TRBD2	TRBJ2-1	CASIPAGGRRFF	TGTGCCAGCATTCCGGCGGGGGGCAGGAGGTTCTTC
16	.	TRBV9	TRBD1	TRBJ1-3	CASSVGQGASGNTIYF	TGTGCCAGCAGCGTAGGACAGGGGGCTTCTGGAAACACCATATATTTT
14	few	TRBV5-1	TRBD2	TRBJ2-7	CASSLELAVDEQYF	TGCGCCAGCAGCTTGGAACTAGCGGTGGACGAGCAGTACTTC
14	.	TRBV5-4	.	TRBJ2-3	CASSLATSRDTQYF	TGTGCCAGCAGCTTGGCCACTAGCAGGGATACGCAGTATTTT
12	.	TRBV3-1/TRBV3-2	.	TRBJ1-2	CASSPSSYAYTF	TGTGCCAGCAGCCCCTCCTCTTATGCCTACACCTTC
14	.	TRBV28	.	TRBJ2-1	CASSSSSSVPDPFF	TGTGCCAGCAGTTCCTCGAGCTCTGTACCAGATCCGTTCTTC
15	.	TRBV28	TRBD2	TRBJ2-1	CASSFSGTSGRGQFF	TGTGCCAGCAGTTTCAGCGGGACTAGCGGGAGGGGGCAGTTCTTC
16	once	TRBV6-5	TRBD1	TRBJ2-3	CASSYSRGTGGYTQYF	TGTGCCAGCAGTTACTCTCGTGGGACAGGGGGTTATACGCAGTATTTT
13	.	TRBV5-8	.	TRBJ1-5	CASSLAGNQPQHF	TGTGCCAGCAGCTTGGCAGGGAATCAGCCCCAGCATTTT
16	.	TRBV5-1	.	TRBJ1-2	CASSLGSGEANYGYTF	TGCGCCAGCAGCTTGGGTTCAGGAGAAGCTAACTATGGCTACACCTTC
12	.	TRBV11-2	.	TRBJ2-7	CASSLVVDEQYF	TGTGCCAGCAGCTTAGTAGTTGACGAGCAGTACTTC
10	.	TRBV12-3/TRBV12-4	.	TRBJ1-3	CASSLNTIYF	TGTGCCAGCAGTTTAAACACCATATATTTT
15	few	TRBV6-4	TRBD2	TRBJ2-1	CASSVSTAGVNEQFF	TGTGCCAGCAGTGTATCAACAGCGGGAGTCAATGAGCAGTTCTTC
16	.	TRBV6-2/TRBV6-3	.	TRBJ2-5	CASSYPPDSHQETQYF	TGTGCCAGCAGTTACCCTCCGGACTCTCATCAAGAGACCCAGTACTTC
16	few	TRBV7-9	.	TRBJ2-5	CASSLGASRYQETQYF	TGTGCCAGCAGCCTCGGGGCTAGCAGGTACCAAGAGACCCAGTACTTC
15	.	TRBV7-7	TRBD1	TRBJ2-2	CASSSQGVGTGELFF	TGTGCCAGCAGCTCACAGGGGGTGGGCACCGGGGAGCTGTTTTTT
14	.	TRBV4-3	TRBD1	TRBJ1-4	CASSFGQEYEKLFF	TGCGCCAGCAGTTTCGGACAGGAATATGAAAAACTGTTTTTT
13	.	TRBV6-6	.	TRBJ1-5	CASREGEEQPQHF	TGTGCCAGCAGAGAAGGGGAGGAACAGCCCCAGCATTTT
17	.	TRBV7-7	.	TRBJ2-3	CASSLGLGDSGTDTQYF	TGTGCTAGCAGCTTAGGTCTGGGGGATTCTGGCACAGATACGCAGTATTTT
16	.	TRBV7-2	TRBD1	TRBJ1-5	CASSLAGQYSNQPQHF	TGTGCCAGCAGCTTGGCGGGACAGTATAGCAATCAGCCCCAGCATTTT
14	.	TRBV29-1	TRBD2	TRBJ2-1	CSVEIGLANNEQFF	TGCAGCGTTGAAATTGGACTAGCGAACAATGAGCAGTTCTTC
16	.	TRBV5-5	TRBD1	TRBJ1-4	CASSLGDRGRGEKLFF	TGTGCCAGCAGCCTCGGGGACAGGGGGCGCGGTGAAAAACTGTTTTTT
14	.	TRBV6-2/TRBV6-3	TRBD2	TRBJ2-7	CASSKASGTYEQYF	TGTGCCAGCAGCAAGGCTAGCGGAACCTACGAGCAGTACTTC
12	.	TRBV25-1	.	TRBJ2-3	CASSAAGDTQYF	TGTGCCAGCAGTGCCGCGGGGGATACGCAGTATTTT